A single sample gave rise to the 15 T cell receptor beta chains below, sequenced in a study of identical twins. TCRdb used MiXCR to reprocess the 5' RACE reads, holding one entry per CDR3 protein. This table holds around 290,000 distinct CDR3 sequences, roughly 8.6% found once. The same data also went into a second study, on yellow fever vaccine responses in identical twins.

The sample comprised CD8+ T cells sorted from blood. Receptors were obtained from a woman between 18 and 30 years old in good health.

The CDR3 loop is CASSSLTGGVETQYF. The CDR3 bases are TGTGCCAGCAGCTCTCTTACAGGGGGCGTTGAGACCCAGTACTTC. V is TRBV7-6 and J is TRBJ2-5; TRBD1 aligns across 9 bases. Germline V gene data show CDR1 as SGHVS and CDR2 as FNYEAQ. This CDR3 is built from 15 residues. With 4 bases clipped from V and 5 bases from J, the junction kept 8 bases outside the gene matches.

The table lists this clonotype with a few counts. The chain recombines TRBV12-3 or TRBV12-4 with TRBJ2-1, with D unresolved. The CDR3 runs to 14 residues. Trimming took 3 bases from V and 8 from J, leaving 14 bases between them. CDR3 in amino acids: CASSFMASTYEQFF. The DNA for the CDR3 is TGTGCCAGCAGTTTTATGGCGAGTACCTATGAGCAGTTCTTC.

The chain carries TRBV6-5 and TRBJ1-3, with D perhaps TRBD1 (6 bases). V lost 4 bases, J lost 4 bases, and 20 bases lay in between. This CDR3 has 17 amino acids. The germline gives CDR1 MNHEY, CDR2 SVGAGI. CDR3 sequence: CASSLGFGQIGGNTIYF. CDR3 DNA sequence: TGTGCCAGCAGTTTGGGTTTCGGACAGATAGGCGGAAACACCATATATTTT.

The rearrangement links TRBV4-2 to TRBJ2-7, with TRBD1 identical over 7 bases. The germline CDR1 and CDR2 sequences are LGHNA and YNFKEQ. CDR3 length equals 15 residues. The ends lost 3 bases at V and 5 bases at J; junction bases unmatched: 10. The CDR3 coding sequence is TGTGCCAGCAGCCAGGCTTCCGGGACAGCACACGAGCAGTACTTC. It yields the protein CASSQASGTAHEQYF.

The V call is TRBV7-9, the J call TRBJ2-7; 8 bases are shared with TRBD1. CDR1 is SEHNR and CDR2 is FQNEAQ in the germline V gene (reference sequence). This CDR3 contains 14 residues. V was clipped by 5 bases and J by 8 bases; unmatched bases: 11. The CDR3 is CASSPIPGQGQQYF. CDR3 DNA sequence: TGTGCCAGCAGCCCTATTCCCGGACAGGGTCAGCAGTACTTC.

At least ten counts were recorded for this clonotype. The gene calls are TRBV29-1 and TRBJ2-2; tentatively, D is TRBD1 (5 bases). The CDR3 is 13 amino acids. In germline, CDR1 is SQVTM, CDR2 ANQGSEA. Trimming stripped 1 base from V and 3 bases from J, with 6 bases between. The CDR3 region has the DNA TGCAGCGTTGAAGGACAGTACACCGGGGAGCTGTTTTTT. It yields the protein CSVEGQYTGELFF.

In this sample, this clonotype turned up a few times. CDR3 loop: CASSFGQGLETQYF. The CDR3 DNA is TGTGCCAGCAGCTTCGGGCAGGGATTGGAGACCCAGTACTTC. The chain recombines TRBV7-9 with TRBJ2-5; possibly TRBD1 for D (5 bases). The ends were cut back, 3 bases at V and 5 bases at J, with 13 bases in the middle. The CDR3 is 14 amino acids. Germline loops: CDR1 SEHNR, CDR2 FQNEAQ (reference sequence).

This clonotype showed up just a few times. The V call is TRBV7-6, the J call TRBJ2-7, with D perhaps TRBD1 or TRBD2 (5 bases each). Per germline, CDR1 SGHVS and CDR2 FNYEAQ. This CDR3 contains 14 residues. V shed 4 bases and J shed 5 bases, with 15 bases lying between them. CDR3 in amino acids: CASSSALGVNEQYF. The CDR3, as DNA: TGTGCCAGCAGCTCCGCTCTGGGGGTCAACGAGCAGTACTTC.

V is TRBV27 and J is TRBJ2-3, with TRBD1 identical over 7 bases. CDR1 is MNHEY and CDR2 is SMNVEV in the germline V gene (reference sequence). The CDR3 length is 19 residues. V was pared by 4 bases and J by 1 base, with 17 bases of the junction left unmatched. DNA for the CDR3: TGTGCCAGCAGTTCGACAGGGCTTCGACCCCCTCCTGGCACAGATACGCAGTATTTT. Translating it yields CASSSTGLRPPPGTDTQYF.

V gene TRBV6-2 or TRBV6-3 combines with J gene TRBJ2-1, with 14 bases identical to TRBD2. CDR3 size: 21 residues. Trimming at V came to 0 bases and at J to 0 bases, leaving 10 bases not matched to a gene. Germline CDR1 is MNHEY and CDR2 is SVGEGT. CDR3 loop: CASSYSTGGLAGEGSYNEQFF. The CDR3 nucleotides read TGTGCCAGCAGTTACTCGACAGGGGGACTAGCGGGGGAAGGCTCCTACAATGAGCAGTTCTTC.

The chain is built from TRBV7-9 and TRBJ1-1; D is uncertain. Looked up from germline, CDR1 is SEHNR and CDR2 is FQNEAQ (reference sequence). V dropped 5 bases and J dropped 4 bases, with 8 bases sitting between them. This CDR3 has 12 residues. The CDR3 region has the DNA TGTGCCAGCAGCGAAGAGTTCACTGAAGCTTTCTTT. It translates to CASSEEFTEAFF.

The V call is TRBV7-9, the J call TRBJ2-3, with 7 bases fitting TRBD1. Per germline, CDR1 SEHNR and CDR2 FQNEAQ (reference sequence). With 4 bases clipped from V and 4 bases from J, the junction kept 11 bases outside the gene matches. This CDR3 is built from 16 residues. CDR3 nucleotide sequence: TGTGCCAGCAGCTCCCCAGGGGGAGCCGGTTCAGATACGCAGTATTTT. It is translated as CASSSPGGAGSDTQYF.

This clonotype has more than one count but fewer than ten. The chain is built from TRBV12-3 or TRBV12-4 and TRBJ2-1, with 8 bases aligning to TRBD2. V lost 7 bases to trimming and J lost 0 bases; unmatched junction nucleotides: 5. The CDR3 extends over 15 amino acids. The CDR3 sequence is CASTGGGPSYNEQFF. The CDR3 coding sequence is TGTGCCAGCACCGGGGGGGGCCCCTCCTACAATGAGCAGTTCTTC.

The V and J genes are TRBV29-1 and TRBJ2-7; D is unclear. The CDR3 runs 14 residues. V lost 4 bases and J 0 bases, leaving 13 bases between the germline ends. CDR1 and CDR2 from the germline V gene are SQVTM and ANQGSEA. DNA of the CDR3: TGCAGCGTTGGGTTAAACGACCACTCCTACGAGCAGTACTTC. Amino acids: CSVGLNDHSYEQYF.

As DNA, the CDR3 is TGTGCTAGTGGTTTAGTGGAGTCTAGCACAGATACGCAGTATTTT. Translated: CASGLVESSTDTQYF. The chain employs TRBV12-5 and TRBJ2-3; D unclear. This CDR3 is built from 15 residues. V was clipped by 3 bases and J by 0 bases, with 10 bases between them. Germline values: CDR1 LGHNT, CDR2 FRNRAP.